This T cell receptor beta chain is from a study of spatial heterogeneity in lung cancer. Looking at the study overall: Compared with alpha-chain sequences, beta-chain sequences were consistently detected in greater numbers.

The presence of a unique molecular identifier marked each TCR cDNA molecule. TCRdb used MiXCR to reprocess the 5' RACE reads, holding one entry per CDR3 protein. The table lists 77,000 or so distinct CDR3 sequences, more than 15% of them singletons. Germline loops: CDR1 DFQATT, CDR2 SNEGSKA (reference sequence). Trimming shortened V by 2 bases and J by 4 bases, and 8 bases separated the two germline ends. The CDR3 runs to 12 residues. Documented time point: sample taken at primary tumor resection. TCRs were sequenced from unsorted whole RNA of tumor, nontumor lung or PBMC. Samples were donated by 72 untreated early-stage non-small cell lung cancer patients. At least ten counts were recorded for this clonotype.

The chain joins TRBV20-1 to TRBJ1-1; D not certain. The TCR was taken from a male donor with early-stage non-small cell lung cancer. Sample: PBMCs, taken at surgery. Here the CDR3 reads CSARPGITEAFF. Here the CDR3 DNA reads TGCAGTGCTAGACCCGGGATCACTGAAGCTTTCTTT.